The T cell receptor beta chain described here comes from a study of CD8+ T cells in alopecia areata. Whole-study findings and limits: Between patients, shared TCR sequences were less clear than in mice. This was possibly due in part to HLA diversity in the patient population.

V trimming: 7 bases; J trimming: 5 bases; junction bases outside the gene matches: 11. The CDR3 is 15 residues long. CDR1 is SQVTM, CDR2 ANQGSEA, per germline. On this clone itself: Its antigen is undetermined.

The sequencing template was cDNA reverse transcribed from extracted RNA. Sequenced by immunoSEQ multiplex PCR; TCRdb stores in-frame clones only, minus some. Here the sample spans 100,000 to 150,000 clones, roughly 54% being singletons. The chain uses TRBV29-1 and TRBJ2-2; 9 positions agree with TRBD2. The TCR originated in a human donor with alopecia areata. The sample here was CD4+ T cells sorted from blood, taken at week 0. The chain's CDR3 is CSGQAAGGSTGELFF. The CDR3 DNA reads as TGCAGCGGGCAAGCGGCGGGAGGGAGTACCGGGGAGCTGTTTTTT.